The clone carrying this T cell receptor (beta chain) was picked up one time. The data are from a study of blood T cell repertoires in COVID-19. Study-wide context: Some COVID-19 samples were acute and others convalescent; all came from the United States, Italy and Spain. PBMCs, B-cell-depleted T cells, or T cells were the source of the cDNA or gDNA that made up the material.

The length of the CDR3 is 18 residues. The V gene end was trimmed by 4 bases and the J gene end by 8 bases; junction bases not matched to a gene: 11. The V gene's germline CDR1 is LGHNA and CDR2 YNFKEQ. As handled by the study authors: Nucleated cell counts were estimated from reference gene primer amplification. Clones were read by immunoSEQ multiplex PCR, and TCRdb kept only the in-frame ones, dropping some. V, J and clone size are those of that table, while D and trimming were read from the DNA. The sample holds 30,000 to 50,000 clones, approximately 85% seen once. This sequence was found in a man aged 55-75 years with acute or convalescent COVID-19. Material: peripheral blood. The V gene is TRBV4-2, the J gene TRBJ2-1, with TRBD2 matching over 16 bases. The CDR3 DNA reads as TGTGCCAGCAGCCTAGAAGGGACTAGCGGGAGGGCCGGGGATGAGCAGTTCTTC. Its translation: CASSLEGTSGRAGDEQFF.